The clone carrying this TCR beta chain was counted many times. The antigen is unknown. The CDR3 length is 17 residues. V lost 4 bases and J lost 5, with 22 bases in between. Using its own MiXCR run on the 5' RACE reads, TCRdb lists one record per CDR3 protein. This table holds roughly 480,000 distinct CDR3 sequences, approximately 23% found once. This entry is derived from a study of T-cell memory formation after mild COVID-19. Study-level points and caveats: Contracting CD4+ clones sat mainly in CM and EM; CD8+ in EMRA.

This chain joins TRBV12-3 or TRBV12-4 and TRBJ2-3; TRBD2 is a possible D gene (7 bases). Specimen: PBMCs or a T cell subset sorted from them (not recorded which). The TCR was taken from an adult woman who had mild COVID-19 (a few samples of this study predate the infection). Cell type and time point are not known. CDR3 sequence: CASSSSGGTGGGDTQYF. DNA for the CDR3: TGTGCCAGCAGTTCATCGGGGGGAACTGGAGGGGGAGATACGCAGTATTTT.